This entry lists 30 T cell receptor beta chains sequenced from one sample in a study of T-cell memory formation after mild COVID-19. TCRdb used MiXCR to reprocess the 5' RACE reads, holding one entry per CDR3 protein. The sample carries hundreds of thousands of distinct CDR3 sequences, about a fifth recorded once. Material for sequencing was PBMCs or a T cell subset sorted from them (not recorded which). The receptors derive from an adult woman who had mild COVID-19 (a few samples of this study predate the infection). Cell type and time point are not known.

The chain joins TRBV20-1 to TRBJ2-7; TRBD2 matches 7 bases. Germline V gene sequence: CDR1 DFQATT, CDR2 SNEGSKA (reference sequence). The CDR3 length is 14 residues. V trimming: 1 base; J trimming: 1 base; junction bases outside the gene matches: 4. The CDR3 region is CSARVGAGSYEQYF. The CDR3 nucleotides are TGCAGTGCTAGAGTTGGAGCGGGGTCCTACGAGCAGTACTTC.

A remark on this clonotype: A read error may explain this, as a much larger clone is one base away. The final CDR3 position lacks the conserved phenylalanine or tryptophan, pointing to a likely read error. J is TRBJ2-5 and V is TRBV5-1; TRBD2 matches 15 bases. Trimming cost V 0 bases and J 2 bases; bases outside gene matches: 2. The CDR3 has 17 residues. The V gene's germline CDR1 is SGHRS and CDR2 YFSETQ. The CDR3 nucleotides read TGCGCCAGCAGCTTGGCCGGACTAGCGGGGGGGCAAGAGACCCAGTACTTA. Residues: CASSLAGLAGGQETQYL.

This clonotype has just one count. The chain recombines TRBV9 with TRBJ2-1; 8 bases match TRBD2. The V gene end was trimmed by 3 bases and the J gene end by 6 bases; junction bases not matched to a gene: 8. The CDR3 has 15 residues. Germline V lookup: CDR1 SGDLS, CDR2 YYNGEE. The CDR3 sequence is CASSARSSGSNEQFF. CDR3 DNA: TGTGCCAGCAGCGCCCGATCTAGCGGGTCCAATGAGCAGTTCTTC.

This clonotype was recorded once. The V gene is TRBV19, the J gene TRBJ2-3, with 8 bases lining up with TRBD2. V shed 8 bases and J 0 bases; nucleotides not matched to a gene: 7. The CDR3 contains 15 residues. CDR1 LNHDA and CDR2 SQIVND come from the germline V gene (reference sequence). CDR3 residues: CASVDGRGSTDTQYF. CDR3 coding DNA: TGTGCCAGTGTGGACGGGAGGGGGAGCACAGATACGCAGTATTTT.

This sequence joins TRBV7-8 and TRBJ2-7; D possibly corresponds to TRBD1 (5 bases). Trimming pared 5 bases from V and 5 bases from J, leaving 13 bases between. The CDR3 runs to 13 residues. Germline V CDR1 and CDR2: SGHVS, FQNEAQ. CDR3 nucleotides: TGTGCCAGCAGCCCCAGGGTTATGCACGAGCAGTACTTC. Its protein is CASSPRVMHEQYF. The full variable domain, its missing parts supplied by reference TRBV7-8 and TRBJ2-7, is GAGVSQSPRYKVAKRGQDVALRCDPISGHVSLFWYQQALGQGPEFLTYFQNEAQLDKSGLPSDRFFAERPEGSVSTLKIQRTQQEDSAVYLCASSPRVMHEQYFGPGTRLTVT.

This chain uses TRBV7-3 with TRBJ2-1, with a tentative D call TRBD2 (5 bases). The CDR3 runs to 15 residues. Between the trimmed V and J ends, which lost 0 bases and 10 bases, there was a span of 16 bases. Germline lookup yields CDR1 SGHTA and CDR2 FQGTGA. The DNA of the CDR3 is TGTGCCAGCAGCTTAACGTGGGAGAAGAGTAGAGAGCAGTTCTTC. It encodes CASSLTWEKSREQFF.

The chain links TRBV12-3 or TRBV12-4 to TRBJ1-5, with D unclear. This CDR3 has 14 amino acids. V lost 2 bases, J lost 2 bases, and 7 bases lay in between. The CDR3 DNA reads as TGTGCCAGCAGTTTATCGCAGGGCAATCAGCCCCAGCATTTT. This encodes CASSLSQGNQPQHF.

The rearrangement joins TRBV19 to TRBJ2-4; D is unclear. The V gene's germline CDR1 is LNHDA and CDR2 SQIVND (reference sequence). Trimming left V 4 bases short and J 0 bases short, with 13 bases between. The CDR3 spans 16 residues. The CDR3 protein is CASSNGGAIAKNIQYF. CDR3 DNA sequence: TGTGCCAGTAGTAATGGTGGAGCCATAGCCAAAAACATTCAGTACTTC. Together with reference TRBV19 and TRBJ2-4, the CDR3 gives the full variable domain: DGGITQSPKYLFRKEGQNVTLSCEQNLNHDAMYWYRQDPGQGLRLIYYSQIVNDFQKGDIAEGYSVSREKKESFPLTVTSAQKNPTAFYLCASSNGGAIAKNIQYFGAGTRLSVL.

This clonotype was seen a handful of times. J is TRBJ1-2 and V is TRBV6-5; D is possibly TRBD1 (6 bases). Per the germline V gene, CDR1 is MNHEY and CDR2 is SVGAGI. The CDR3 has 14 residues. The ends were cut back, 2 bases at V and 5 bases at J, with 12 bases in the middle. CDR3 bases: TGTGCCAGCAGTTACAGGGGGAAGGGGTATGGCTACACCTTC. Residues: CASSYRGKGYGYTF.

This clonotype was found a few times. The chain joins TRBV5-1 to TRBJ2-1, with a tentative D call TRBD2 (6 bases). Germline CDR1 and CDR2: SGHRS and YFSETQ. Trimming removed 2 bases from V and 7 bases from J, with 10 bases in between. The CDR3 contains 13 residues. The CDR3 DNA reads TGCGCCAGCAGCTTCACACGGGGGAATGAGCAGTTCTTC. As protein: CASSFTRGNEQFF.

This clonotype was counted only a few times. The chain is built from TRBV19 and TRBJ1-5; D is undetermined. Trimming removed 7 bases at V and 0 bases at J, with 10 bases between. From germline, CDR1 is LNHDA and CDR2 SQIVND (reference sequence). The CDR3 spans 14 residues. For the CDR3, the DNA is TGTGCCAGTATGGTGGGCCCTAGCAATCAGCCCCAGCATTTT. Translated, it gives CASMVGPSNQPQHF.

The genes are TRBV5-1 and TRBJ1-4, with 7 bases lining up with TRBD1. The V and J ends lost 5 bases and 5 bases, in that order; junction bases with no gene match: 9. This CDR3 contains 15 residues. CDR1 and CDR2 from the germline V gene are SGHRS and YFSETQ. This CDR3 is CASRSSGQKNEKLFF. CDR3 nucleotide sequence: TGCGCCAGCAGATCGTCGGGACAGAAGAATGAAAAACTGTTTTTT.

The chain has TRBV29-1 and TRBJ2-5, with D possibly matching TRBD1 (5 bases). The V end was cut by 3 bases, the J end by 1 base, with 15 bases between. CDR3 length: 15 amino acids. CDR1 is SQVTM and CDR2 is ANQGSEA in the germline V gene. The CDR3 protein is CSVDGRPGIQETQYF. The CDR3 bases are TGCAGCGTTGATGGTCGCCCAGGGATCCAAGAGACCCAGTACTTC.

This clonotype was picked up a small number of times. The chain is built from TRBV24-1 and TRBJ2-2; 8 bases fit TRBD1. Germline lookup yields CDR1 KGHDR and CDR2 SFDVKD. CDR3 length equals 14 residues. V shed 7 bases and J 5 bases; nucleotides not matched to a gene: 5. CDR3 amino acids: CATSGQGWTGELFF. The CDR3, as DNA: TGTGCCACCAGCGGACAGGGCTGGACCGGGGAGCTGTTTTTT.

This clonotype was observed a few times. The CDR3: CASSPIQGIISTDTQYF. As DNA, the CDR3 is TGTGCCAGCAGCCCTATACAGGGGATAATCTCCACAGATACGCAGTATTTT. J is TRBJ2-3 and V is TRBV11-2, with 7 positions matching TRBD1. Germline CDR1 reads SGHAT; CDR2 reads FQNNGV. CDR3 size: 17 residues. With 5 bases clipped from V and 2 bases from J, the junction kept 13 bases outside the gene matches. Based on the CDR3 plus reference TRBV11-2 and TRBJ2-3, the full variable domain is EAGVAQSPRYKIIEKRQSVAFWCNPISGHATLYWYQQILGQGPKLLIQFQNNGVVDDSQLPKDRFSAERLKGVDSTLKIQPAKLEDSAVYLCASSPIQGIISTDTQYFGPGTRLTVL.

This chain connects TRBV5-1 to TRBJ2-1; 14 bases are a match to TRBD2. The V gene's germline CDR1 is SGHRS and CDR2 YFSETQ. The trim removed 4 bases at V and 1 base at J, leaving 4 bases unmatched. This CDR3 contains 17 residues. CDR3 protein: CASSVGTSGGSYNEQFF. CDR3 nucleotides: TGCGCCAGCAGCGTCGGGACTAGCGGGGGTTCCTACAATGAGCAGTTCTTC. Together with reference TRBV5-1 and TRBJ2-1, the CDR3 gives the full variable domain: KAGVTQTPRYLIKTRGQQVTLSCSPISGHRSVSWYQQTPGQGLQFLFEYFSETQRNKGNFPGRFSGRQFSNSRSEMNVSTLELGDSALYLCASSVGTSGGSYNEQFFGPGTRLTVL.

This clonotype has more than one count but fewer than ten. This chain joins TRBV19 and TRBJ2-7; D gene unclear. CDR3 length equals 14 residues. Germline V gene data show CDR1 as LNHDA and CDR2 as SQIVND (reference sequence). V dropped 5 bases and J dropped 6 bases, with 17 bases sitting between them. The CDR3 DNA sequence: TGTGCCAGTAGTTCTCAGGTAGCCCAAGGCGAGCAGTACTTC. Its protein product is CASSSQVAQGEQYF. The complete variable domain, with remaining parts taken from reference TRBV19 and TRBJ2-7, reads DGGITQSPKYLFRKEGQNVTLSCEQNLNHDAMYWYRQDPGQGLRLIYYSQIVNDFQKGDIAEGYSVSREKKESFPLTVTSAQKNPTAFYLCASSSQVAQGEQYFGPGTRLTVT.

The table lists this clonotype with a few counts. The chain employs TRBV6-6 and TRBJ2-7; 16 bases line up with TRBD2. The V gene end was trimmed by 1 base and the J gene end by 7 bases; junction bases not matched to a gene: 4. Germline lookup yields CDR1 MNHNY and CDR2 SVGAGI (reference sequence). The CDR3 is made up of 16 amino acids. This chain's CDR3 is CASSYLGLAGGREQYF. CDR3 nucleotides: TGTGCCAGCAGTTACTTGGGACTAGCGGGAGGGCGGGAGCAGTACTTC.

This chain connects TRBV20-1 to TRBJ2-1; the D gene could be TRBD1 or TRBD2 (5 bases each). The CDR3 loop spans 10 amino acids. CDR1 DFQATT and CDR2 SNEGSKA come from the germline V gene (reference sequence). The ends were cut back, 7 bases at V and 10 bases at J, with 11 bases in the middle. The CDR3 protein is CSVSRDEQFF. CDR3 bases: TGCAGTGTCTCTCGGGACGAGCAGTTCTTC.

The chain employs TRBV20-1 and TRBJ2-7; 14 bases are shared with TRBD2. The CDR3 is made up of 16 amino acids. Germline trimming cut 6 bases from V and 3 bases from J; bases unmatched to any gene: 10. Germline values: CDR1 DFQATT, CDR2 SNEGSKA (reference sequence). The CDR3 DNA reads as TGCAGTGCGTCCGGGACTAGCGGGAGAAGGGGCTACGAGCAGTACTTC. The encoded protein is CSASGTSGRRGYEQYF.

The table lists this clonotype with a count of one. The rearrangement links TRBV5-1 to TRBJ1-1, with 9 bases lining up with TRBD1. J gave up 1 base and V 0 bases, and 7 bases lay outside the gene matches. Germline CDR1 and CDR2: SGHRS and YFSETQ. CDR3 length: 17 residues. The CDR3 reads CASSLAGTGTRNTEAFF. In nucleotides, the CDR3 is TGCGCCAGCAGCTTGGCCGGGACAGGGACGAGGAACACTGAAGCTTTCTTT.

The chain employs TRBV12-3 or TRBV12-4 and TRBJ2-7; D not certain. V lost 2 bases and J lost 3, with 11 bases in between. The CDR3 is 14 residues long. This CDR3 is CASSLTLMGYEQYF. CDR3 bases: TGTGCCAGCAGTTTAACGCTCATGGGCTACGAGCAGTACTTC.

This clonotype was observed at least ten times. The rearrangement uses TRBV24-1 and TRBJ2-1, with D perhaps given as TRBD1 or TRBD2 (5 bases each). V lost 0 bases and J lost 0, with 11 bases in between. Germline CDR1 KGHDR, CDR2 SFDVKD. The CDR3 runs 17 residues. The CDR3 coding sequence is TGTGCCACCAGTGATTTGGGGGGACCCTACTCCTACAATGAGCAGTTCTTC. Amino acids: CATSDLGGPYSYNEQFF.

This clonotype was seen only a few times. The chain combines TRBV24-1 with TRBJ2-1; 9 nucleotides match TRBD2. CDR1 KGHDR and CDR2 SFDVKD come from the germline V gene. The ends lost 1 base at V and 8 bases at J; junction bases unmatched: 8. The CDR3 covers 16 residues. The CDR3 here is CATSDLTASGADEQFF. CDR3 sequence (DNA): TGTGCCACCAGTGATTTAACGGCTAGCGGGGCCGATGAGCAGTTCTTC.

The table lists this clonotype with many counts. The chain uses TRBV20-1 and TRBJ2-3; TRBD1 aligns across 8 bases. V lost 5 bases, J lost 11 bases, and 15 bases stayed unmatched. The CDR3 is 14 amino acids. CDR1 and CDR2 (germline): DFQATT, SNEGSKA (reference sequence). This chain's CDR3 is CSALTGDVSGGQYF. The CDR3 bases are TGCAGTGCTTTGACAGGGGACGTGTCTGGAGGGCAGTATTTT.

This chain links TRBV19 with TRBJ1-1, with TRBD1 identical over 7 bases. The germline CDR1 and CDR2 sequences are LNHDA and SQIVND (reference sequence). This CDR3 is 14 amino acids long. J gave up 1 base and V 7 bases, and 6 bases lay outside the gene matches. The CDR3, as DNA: TGTGCCAGTATTCCCCAGGGGGAGAACACTGAAGCTTTCTTT. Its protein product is CASIPQGENTEAFF.

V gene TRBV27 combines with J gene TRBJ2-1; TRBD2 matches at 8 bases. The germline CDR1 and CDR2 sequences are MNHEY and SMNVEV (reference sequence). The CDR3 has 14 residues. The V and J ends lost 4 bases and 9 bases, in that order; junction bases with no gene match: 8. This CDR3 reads CASSYSGGPIEQFF. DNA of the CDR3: TGTGCCAGCAGTTATTCGGGAGGGCCGATTGAGCAGTTCTTC.

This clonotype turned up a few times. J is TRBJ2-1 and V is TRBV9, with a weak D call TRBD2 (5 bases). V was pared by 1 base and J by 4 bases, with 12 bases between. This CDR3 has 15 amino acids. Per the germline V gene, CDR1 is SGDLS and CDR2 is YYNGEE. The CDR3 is CASSVTADFYNEQFF. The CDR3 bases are TGTGCCAGCAGCGTAACAGCGGATTTTTACAATGAGCAGTTCTTC.

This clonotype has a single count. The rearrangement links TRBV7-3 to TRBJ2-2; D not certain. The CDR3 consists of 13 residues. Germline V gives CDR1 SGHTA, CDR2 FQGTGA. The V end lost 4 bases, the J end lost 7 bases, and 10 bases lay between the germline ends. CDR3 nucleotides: TGTGCCAGCAGCTCCCCCCCTATCGGGGAGCTGTTTTTT. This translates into CASSSPPIGELFF.

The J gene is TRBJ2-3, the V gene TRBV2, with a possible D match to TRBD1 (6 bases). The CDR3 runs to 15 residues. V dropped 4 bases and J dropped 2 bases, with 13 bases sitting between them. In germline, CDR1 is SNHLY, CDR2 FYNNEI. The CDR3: CASSVWTAHTDTQYF. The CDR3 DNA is TGTGCCAGCAGTGTTTGGACAGCGCACACAGATACGCAGTATTTT.